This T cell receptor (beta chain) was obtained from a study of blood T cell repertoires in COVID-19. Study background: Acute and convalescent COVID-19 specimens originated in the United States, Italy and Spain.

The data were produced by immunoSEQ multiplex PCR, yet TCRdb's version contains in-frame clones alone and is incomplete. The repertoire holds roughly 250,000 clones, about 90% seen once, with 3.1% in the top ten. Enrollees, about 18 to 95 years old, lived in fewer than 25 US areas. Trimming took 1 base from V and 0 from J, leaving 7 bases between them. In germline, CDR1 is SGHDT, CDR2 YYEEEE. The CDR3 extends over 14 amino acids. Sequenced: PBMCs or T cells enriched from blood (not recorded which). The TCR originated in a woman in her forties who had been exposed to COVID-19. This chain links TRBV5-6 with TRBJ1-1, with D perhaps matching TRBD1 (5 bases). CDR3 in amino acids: CASSLRQLNTEAFF. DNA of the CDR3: TGTGCCAGCAGCTTGAGACAGCTGAACACTGAAGCTTTCTTT.